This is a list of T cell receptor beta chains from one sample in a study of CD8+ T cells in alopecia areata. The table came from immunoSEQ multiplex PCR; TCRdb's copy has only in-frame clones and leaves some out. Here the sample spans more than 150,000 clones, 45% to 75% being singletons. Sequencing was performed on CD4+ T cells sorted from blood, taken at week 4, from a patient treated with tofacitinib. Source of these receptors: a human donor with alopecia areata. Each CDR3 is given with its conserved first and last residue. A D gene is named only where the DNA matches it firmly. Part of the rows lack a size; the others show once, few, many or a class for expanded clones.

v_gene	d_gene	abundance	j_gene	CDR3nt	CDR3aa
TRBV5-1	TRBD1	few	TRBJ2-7	TGCGCCAGCAGCTTGGTAGGACAGGGGGCTAACGAGCAGTACTTC	CASSLVGQGANEQYF
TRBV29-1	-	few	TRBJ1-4	TGCAGCGTTGTTAGGGGGGGCGATGAAAAACTGTTTTTT	CSVVRGGDEKLFF
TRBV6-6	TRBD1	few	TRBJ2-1	TGTGCCAGCAGTCAGGGGGCTTCCGTGAATGAGCAGTTCTTC	CASSQGASVNEQFF
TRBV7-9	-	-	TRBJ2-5	TGTGCCAGCAGCTTAAGAGTTCAAGAGACCCAGTACTTC	CASSLRVQETQYF
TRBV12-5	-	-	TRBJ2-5	TGTGCTAGTGGAAACGGTCAAGAGACCCAGTACTTC	CASGNGQETQYF
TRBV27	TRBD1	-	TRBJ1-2	TGTGCCAGCAGTTTAACAGGGGGCTCTGGCTACACCTTC	CASSLTGGSGYTF
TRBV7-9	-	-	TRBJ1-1	TGTGCCAGCAGCTTGGAAGTGAACACTGAAGCTTTCTTT	CASSLEVNTEAFF
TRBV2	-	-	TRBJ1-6	TGTGCCAGCAGTTTCCGGGACTCCAATTCACCCCTCCACTTT	CASSFRDSNSPLHF
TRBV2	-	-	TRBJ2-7	TGTGCCAGCGTGGGGGGAGACTACGAGCAGTACTTC	CASVGGDYEQYF
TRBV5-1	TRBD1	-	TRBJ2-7	TGCGCCAGCAGCTTTAGGACAGGCCCCTACGAGCAGTACTTC	CASSFRTGPYEQYF
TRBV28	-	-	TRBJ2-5	TGTGCCAGCAGTGGTCAGGTCAGGGAGACCCAGTACTTC	CASSGQVRETQYF
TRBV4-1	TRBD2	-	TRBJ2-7	TGCGCCAGCAGCCAAGCCCGAAGGACTAGCGGGACGGCGGCCGAGCAGTACTTC	CASSQARRTSGTAAEQYF
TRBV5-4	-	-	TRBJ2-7	TGTGCCAGCAGCTTCCACGGTTACGAGCAGTACTTC	CASSFHGYEQYF
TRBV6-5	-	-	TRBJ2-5	TGTGCCAGCATCCCTACGGGCCAGGGGTGGGAGACCCAGTACTTC	CASIPTGQGWETQYF
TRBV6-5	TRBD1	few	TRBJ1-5	TGTGCCAGCAGTTACGGAGGACAGGGTGGTCAGCCCCAGCATTTT	CASSYGGQGGQPQHF
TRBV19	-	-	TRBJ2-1	TGTGCCAGTAGTATGCGGGACTTACAGTTCTTC	CASSMRDLQFF
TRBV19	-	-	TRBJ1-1	TGTGCCACTGGGGACCAGTACACTGAAGCTTTCTTT	CATGDQYTEAFF
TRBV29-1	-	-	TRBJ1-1	TGCAGCGGCTCGCAGTACAGGGTGATCACTGAAGCTTTCTTT	CSGSQYRVITEAFF
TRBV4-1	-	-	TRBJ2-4	TGCGCCAGCAGCCAGGGTGTTAGGGTGGAGGTGGCCAAAAACATTCAGTACTTC	CASSQGVRVEVAKNIQYF
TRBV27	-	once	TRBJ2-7	TGTGCCAGCAGTGCCCAGGGTATTGAGCAGTACTTC	CASSAQGIEQYF
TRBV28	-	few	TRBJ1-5	TGTGCCAGCAGGGACGGGTATAGCAATCAGCCCCAGCATTTT	CASRDGYSNQPQHF
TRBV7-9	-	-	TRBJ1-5	TGTGCCAGCAGCTTACTTAAAGGGGGGCCCCAGCATTTT	CASSLLKGGPQHF
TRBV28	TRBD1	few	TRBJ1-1	TGTGCCAGCAGCATCGGACAGGAGAACACTGAAGCTTTCTTT	CASSIGQENTEAFF
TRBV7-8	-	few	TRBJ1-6	TGTGCCAGCAGCTCGACTTCGGGGGCGTCGAATTCACCCCTCCACTTT	CASSSTSGASNSPLHF
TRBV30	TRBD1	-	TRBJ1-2	TGTGCCTGGGGGACAGGGGCTTCGGTCTATGGCTACACCTTC	CAWGTGASVYGYTF
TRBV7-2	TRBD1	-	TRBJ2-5	TGTGCCAGCAGCTTAGTGGGACAGGCTCAAGAGACCCAGTACTTC	CASSLVGQAQETQYF
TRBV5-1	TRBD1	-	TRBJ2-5	TGCGCCAGCAGCCTCGGGACAGCTCAAGAGACCCAGTACTTC	CASSLGTAQETQYF
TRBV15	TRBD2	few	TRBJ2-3	TGTGCCACTAGTAGGACTAGCGGGGGGTCTAGCACAGATACGCAGTATTTT	CATSRTSGGSSTDTQYF
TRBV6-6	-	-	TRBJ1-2	TGTGCCAGCAGTTACTCTCTTGGGGCTAACTATGGCTACACCTTC	CASSYSLGANYGYTF
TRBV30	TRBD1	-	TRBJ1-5	TGTGCCTTGGGACAGGGATCTAATCAGCCCCAGCATTTT	CALGQGSNQPQHF
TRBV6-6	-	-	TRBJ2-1	TGTGCCAGCAGTTACTCTAGGAGCTCCTACAATGAGCAGTTCTTC	CASSYSRSSYNEQFF
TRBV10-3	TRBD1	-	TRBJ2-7	TGTGCCATCAGTATGACAGGGGTAGTTCACCACGAGCAGTACTTC	CAISMTGVVHHEQYF
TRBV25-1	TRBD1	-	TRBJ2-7	TGTGCCAGCAGTGGCCTCCGGGACAGGGACTACGAGCAGTACTTC	CASSGLRDRDYEQYF
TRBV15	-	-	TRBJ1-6	TGTGCCACCAGCAGAGAACAGAGCTCCTATAATTCACCCCTCCACTTT	CATSREQSSYNSPLHF
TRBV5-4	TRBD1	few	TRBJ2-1	TGTGCCAGCAGCTCCGCGGCTACAGGGGTCGGTGAGCAGTTCTTC	CASSSAATGVGEQFF
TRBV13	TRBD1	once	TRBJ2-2	TGTGCCAGCAGCCCGAGGGGGCCGGGCACCGGGGAGCTGTTTTTT	CASSPRGPGTGELFF
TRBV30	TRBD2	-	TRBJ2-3	TGTGCCTGGAGTGCGCTAGCGGGGAGGGTGGATACGCAGTATTTT	CAWSALAGRVDTQYF
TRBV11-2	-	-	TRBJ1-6	TGTGCCAGCAGCTTAGGCCCAGGGGTGAATTCACCCCTCCACTTT	CASSLGPGVNSPLHF
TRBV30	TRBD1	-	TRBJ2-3	TGTGCCTGGGATTGGCGGACAGGGACAGATACGCAGTATTTT	CAWDWRTGTDTQYF
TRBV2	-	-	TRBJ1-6	TGTGCCAGCAGTGGGGCCAGGAGGTCACCCCTCCACTTT	CASSGARRSPLHF
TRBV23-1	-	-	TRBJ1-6	TGCGCCAGCAGCGACAAGCAGAGCTCACCCCTCCACTTT	CASSDKQSSPLHF
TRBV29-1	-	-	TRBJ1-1	TGCAGCGCCCGACAGAACACTGAAGCTTTCTTT	CSARQNTEAFF
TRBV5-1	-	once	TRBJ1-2	TGCGCCAGCAGCTTTTCCCTGAACTATGGCTACACCTTC	CASSFSLNYGYTF
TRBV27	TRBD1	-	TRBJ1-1	TGTGCCAGCTCCCCCCGGGACAGGGGGCTGTTTGGATCTGAAGCTTTCTTT	CASSPRDRGLFGSEAFF
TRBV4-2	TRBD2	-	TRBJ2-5	TGTGCCAGCAGCCGCCAAGCGGGGCCTGATGTGGAGACCCAGTACTTC	CASSRQAGPDVETQYF
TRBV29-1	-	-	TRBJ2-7	TGCAGCGTTGGATCCCCTCAGGGTGGCTCCTACGAGCAGTACTTC	CSVGSPQGGSYEQYF